These T cell receptor beta chains were read from a single sample in a study of blood T cells in healthy people across ages. TCRdb recomputed calls from the 5' RACE reads with MiXCR, one row per CDR3 protein. The sample has roughly 1,700,000 distinct CDR3 sequences, approximately 28% seen once; the top ten hold 7.7%. The sequencing input was blood. All receptors come from a woman between 25 and 40 years old in good health. Both conserved end residues are part of each CDR3. A D gene is named only where the DNA matches it firmly. Not all rows give a size; the values are once, few, many and, for expanded clones, a class.

j_call clone_size d_call v_call cdr3_aa cdr3_nt
TRBJ1-1 NA TRBD1 TRBV15 CATSRVQGYTEAFF TGTGCCACCAGCAGAGTACAGGGGTACACTGAAGCTTTCTTT
TRBJ2-3 few TRBD2 TRBV5-5 CASSAGGTSTDTQYF TGTGCCAGCAGCGCGGGGGGGACGAGCACAGATACGCAGTATTTT
TRBJ2-1 few NA TRBV29-1 CSVGTQETQFF TGCAGCGTTGGCACCCAGGAGACCCAGTTCTTC
TRBJ1-2 NA TRBD1 TRBV3-1 CASSQGWGQGMDGYTF TGTGCCAGCAGCCAAGGATGGGGACAGGGAATGGATGGCTACACCTTC
TRBJ2-5 NA NA TRBV2 CASHEGPQETQYF TGTGCCAGCCATGAAGGGCCCCAAGAGACCCAGTACTTC
TRBJ2-7 NA NA TRBV6-1 CASSRRTPATSSYEQYF TGTGCCAGCAGCCGAAGGACTCCGGCTACTAGCTCCTACGAGCAGTACTTC
TRBJ2-3 NA NA TRBV5-1 CASSLDYQSTQYF TGCGCCAGCAGCTTGGACTATCAATCAACGCAGTATTTT
TRBJ2-5 few NA TRBV9 CASSVAGHGEETQYF TGTGCCAGCAGCGTGGCGGGACACGGGGAGGAGACCCAGTACTTC
TRBJ2-1 NA NA TRBV5-5 CASLQQGGDEQFF TGTGCCAGTCTACAACAGGGGGGGGATGAGCAGTTCTTC
TRBJ1-1 NA NA TRBV7-9 CASNLPGDTEAFF TGTGCCAGCAACCTCCCAGGGGACACTGAAGCTTTCTTT
TRBJ1-2 NA TRBD1 TRBV7-2 CASSSTGGTGIYTF TGTGCCAGCAGCTCAACTGGGGGGACAGGGATCTACACCTTC
TRBJ2-1 many NA TRBV28 CASKAQGRIPFF TGTGCCAGCAAAGCCCAGGGGAGGATTCCGTTCTTC
TRBJ1-2 NA NA TRBV5-5 CASSLGPQDPLDYTF TGTGCCAGCAGCTTGGGGCCGCAGGACCCCTTGGACTACACCTTC
TRBJ2-1 few TRBD1 TRBV3-1 CASSLGDREVDEQFF TGTGCCAGCAGCCTCGGGGACAGGGAAGTCGATGAGCAGTTCTTC
TRBJ2-3 NA TRBD2 TRBV20-1 CSAAMTSGSTDTQYF TGCAGTGCTGCCATGACTAGCGGGAGCACAGATACGCAGTATTTT
TRBJ2-5 NA NA TRBV6-2/TRBV6-3 CASSNWQNQETQYF TGTGCCAGCAGTAATTGGCAGAACCAAGAGACCCAGTACTTC
TRBJ1-2 NA NA TRBV12-3/TRBV12-4 CASSYSSAGGGYTF TGTGCCAGCAGTTATTCCTCGGCAGGAGGTGGCTACACCTTC
TRBJ1-1 few NA TRBV5-1 CASSLVLVGNTEAFF TGCGCCAGCAGCTTGGTCCTGGTTGGGAACACTGAAGCTTTCTTT
TRBJ1-5 NA NA TRBV20-1 CSANPGGKFVSNQPQHF TGCAGTGCTAACCCCGGGGGGAAGTTCGTTAGCAATCAGCCCCAGCATTTT
TRBJ1-5 few NA TRBV6-6 CASSYSAVEQPQHF TGTGCCAGCAGTTACTCCGCAGTGGAACAGCCCCAGCATTTT
TRBJ1-2 NA NA TRBV28 CASSLQGPNGYTF TGTGCCAGCAGCTTACAGGGACCCAATGGCTACACCTTC
TRBJ2-1 NA NA TRBV27 CASRNPGQGHYNEQFF TGTGCCAGCAGAAACCCGGGACAAGGGCACTACAATGAGCAGTTCTTC
TRBJ2-5 few TRBD2 TRBV6-1 CASSEFSGGNQETQYF TGTGCCAGCAGTGAATTTAGCGGGGGTAATCAAGAGACCCAGTACTTC
TRBJ2-1 few NA TRBV20-1 CSASDLTPHEQFF TGCAGTGCCTCGGACCTCACTCCCCATGAGCAGTTCTTC
TRBJ2-2 NA NA TRBV6-6 CASSYDSNTGELFF TGTGCCAGCAGTTACGACTCAAACACCGGGGAGCTGTTTTTT
TRBJ1-1 once NA TRBV10-3 CAISESGEIEAFF TGTGCCATCAGTGAGTCAGGGGAGATTGAAGCTTTCTTT
TRBJ1-2 once TRBD1 TRBV25-1 CASSDSSGGYGYTF TGTGCCAGCAGTGATTCGTCAGGGGGGTATGGCTACACCTTC
TRBJ1-2 once TRBD1 TRBV18 CASSPLGTGDDGYTF TGTGCCAGCTCACCTCTAGGGACAGGGGATGATGGCTACACCTTC
TRBJ2-7 many NA TRBV24-1 CATGIVGQGGEQYF TGTGCCACCGGTATCGTGGGGCAGGGAGGCGAGCAGTACTTC
TRBJ1-1 NA NA TRBV12-3/TRBV12-4 CASSLGRPGAEAFF TGTGCCAGCAGTCTCGGGCGCCCTGGGGCTGAAGCTTTCTTT
TRBJ2-3 NA TRBD1 TRBV4-1 CASSHLGDRGTDTQYF TGCGCCAGCAGCCACCTCGGTGACAGGGGCACAGATACGCAGTATTTT
TRBJ2-2 NA NA TRBV12-3/TRBV12-4 CASSLSQGGWTGELFF TGTGCCAGCAGTTTATCGCAGGGAGGCTGGACCGGGGAGCTGTTTTTT
TRBJ1-1 few TRBD1 TRBV6-5 CASSETGSGTEAFF TGTGCCAGCAGCGAGACAGGGTCGGGCACTGAAGCTTTCTTT
TRBJ2-1 few NA TRBV20-1 CSASTSYNEQFF TGCAGTGCTAGTACCAGCTACAATGAGCAGTTCTTC
TRBJ2-5 NA TRBD2 TRBV4-3 CASSQEALAGGMTETQYF TGCGCCAGCAGCCAAGAGGCCCTAGCGGGGGGGATGACAGAGACCCAGTACTTC
TRBJ2-1 NA NA TRBV12-3/TRBV12-4 CASSTPVMGDFAYNEQFF TGTGCCAGCAGCACCCCCGTGATGGGGGATTTTGCCTACAATGAGCAGTTCTTC
TRBJ2-1 few NA TRBV10-3 CAIRDSASNEQFF TGTGCCATCAGGGATTCGGCGAGCAATGAGCAGTTCTTC
TRBJ2-7 NA TRBD2 TRBV11-2 CASSLLGGLAGGEQYF TGTGCCAGCAGCCTCTTGGGTGGACTAGCGGGAGGCGAGCAGTACTTC
TRBJ2-3 NA NA TRBV12-3/TRBV12-4 CASSFPLNGVADTQYF TGTGCCAGCAGTTTCCCACTGAACGGGGTCGCAGATACGCAGTATTTT
TRBJ2-5 NA NA TRBV7-2 CASMLWANRETQYF TGTGCCAGCATGCTATGGGCGAATAGGGAGACCCAGTACTTC
TRBJ1-1 NA TRBD1 TRBV28 CASSLGGRGENTEAFF TGTGCCAGCAGTTTAGGAGGCAGGGGGGAGAACACTGAAGCTTTCTTT
TRBJ1-5 NA NA TRBV7-9 CASSLWGFQLQHF TGTGCCAGCAGCTTATGGGGGTTTCAGCTCCAGCATTTT
TRBJ2-1 NA NA TRBV2 CASSEIAGAGDEQFF TGTGCCAGCAGTGAAATTGCGGGGGCGGGCGATGAGCAGTTCTTC
TRBJ1-3 NA NA TRBV12-3/TRBV12-4 CAGITGTQPSGNTIYF TGTGCCGGAATTACCGGGACACAGCCTTCTGGAAACACCATATATTTT
TRBJ2-4 NA TRBD1 TRBV7-2 CASSLGTGTKNIQYF TGTGCCAGCAGCTTAGGGACAGGGACCAAAAACATTCAGTACTTC
TRBJ2-5 many NA TRBV2 CASSENSAETQYF TGTGCCAGCAGTGAGAACTCAGCCGAGACCCAGTACTTC
TRBJ1-1 NA NA TRBV2 CASTIFRDTEAFF TGTGCCAGCACCATCTTCCGGGACACTGAAGCTTTCTTT
TRBJ2-1 few NA TRBV20-1 CSARSAKRNEQFF TGCAGTGCTAGAAGCGCGAAACGCAATGAGCAGTTCTTC
TRBJ2-1 NA NA TRBV28 CASSLPTVHEQFF TGTGCCAGCAGTTTACCGACAGTGCACGAGCAGTTCTTC
TRBJ2-1 few NA TRBV5-5 CASSYFFSREQFF TGTGCCAGCAGCTATTTCTTCTCACGTGAGCAGTTCTTC
TRBJ2-7 once NA TRBV7-2 CASSLVGLGASSYEQYF TGTGCCAGCAGCTTAGTGGGCCTCGGGGCAAGTTCCTACGAGCAGTACTTC
TRBJ1-1 NA NA TRBV6-5 CACSYREGTEAFF TGTGCCTGCAGTTACCGGGAGGGAACTGAAGCTTTCTTT
TRBJ1-5 NA NA TRBV2 CASSSGPLAHQPQHF TGTGCCAGCAGTTCGGGACCCCTGGCCCATCAGCCCCAGCATTTT
TRBJ1-2 NA NA TRBV4-2 CASSKGGGNYGYTF TGTGCCAGCAGTAAAGGAGGAGGGAACTATGGCTACACCTTC
TRBJ1-2 NA NA TRBV7-9 CASSSLRTLELNYGYTF TGTGCCAGCAGCTCTCTGAGGACACTAGAACTTAACTATGGCTACACCTTC